This T cell receptor beta chain was documented in a study of Ad26.COV2.S vaccination and SARS-CoV-2 variants. The V segment lost 8 bases and the J segment 7 bases; nucleotides outside the gene matches: 11. The length of the CDR3 is 14 residues. The germline V gene has CDR1 MNHEY and CDR2 SVGAGI. Here immunoSEQ multiplex PCR was the method, and the copy in TCRdb shows in-frame clones only, minus some. The table includes about 350,000 clones, around 87% detected once. As to treatment: roughly 19 received Ad26.COV2.S at low or high dose, single or two shots; roughly five received placebo; per-sample allocation not given. Each sample was drawn 63 days after the first injection (of vaccine or placebo).

The chain employs TRBV6-5 and TRBJ2-3; TRBD2 matches at 8 bases. This clonotype was obtained from a person aged 18-60 years who received the Ad26.COV2.S COVID-19 vaccine or a placebo. Sequencing used peripheral blood, obtained in a trial of Ad26.COV2.S vaccine versus placebo. The CDR3 DNA reads as TGTGCCAGCGCGGCTAGCGGGCCGGCTAATACGCAGTATTTT. This gives the protein CASAASGPANTQYF.